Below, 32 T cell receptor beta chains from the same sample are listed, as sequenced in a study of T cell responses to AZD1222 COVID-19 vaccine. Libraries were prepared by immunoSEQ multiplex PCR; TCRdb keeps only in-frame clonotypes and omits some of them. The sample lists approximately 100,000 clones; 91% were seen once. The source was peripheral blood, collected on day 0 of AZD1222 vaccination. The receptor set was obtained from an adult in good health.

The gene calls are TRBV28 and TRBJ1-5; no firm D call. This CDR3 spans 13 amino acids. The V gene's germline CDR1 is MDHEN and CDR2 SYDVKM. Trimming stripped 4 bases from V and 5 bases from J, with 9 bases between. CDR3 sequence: CASSYERDQPQHF. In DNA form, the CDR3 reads TGTGCCAGCAGTTACGAACGAGATCAGCCCCAGCATTTT. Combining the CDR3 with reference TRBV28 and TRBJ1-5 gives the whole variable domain DVKVTQSSRYLVKRTGEKVFLECVQDMDHENMFWYRQDPGLGLRLIYFSYDVKMKEKGDIPEGYSVSREKKERFSLILESASTNQTSMYLCASSYERDQPQHFGDGTRLSIL.

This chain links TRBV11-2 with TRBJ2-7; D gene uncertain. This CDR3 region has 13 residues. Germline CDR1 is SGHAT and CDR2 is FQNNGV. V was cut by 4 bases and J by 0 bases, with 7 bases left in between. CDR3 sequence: CASSSWGSYEQYF. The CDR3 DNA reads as TGTGCCAGCAGCTCCTGGGGCTCCTACGAGCAGTACTTC.

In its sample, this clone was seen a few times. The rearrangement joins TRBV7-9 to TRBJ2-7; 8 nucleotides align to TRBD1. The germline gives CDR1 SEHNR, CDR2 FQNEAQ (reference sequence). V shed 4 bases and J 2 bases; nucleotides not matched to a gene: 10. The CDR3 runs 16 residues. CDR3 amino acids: CASSSIRDRRPYEQYF. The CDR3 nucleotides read TGTGCCAGCAGCTCTATACGGGACAGGAGACCCTACGAGCAGTACTTC.

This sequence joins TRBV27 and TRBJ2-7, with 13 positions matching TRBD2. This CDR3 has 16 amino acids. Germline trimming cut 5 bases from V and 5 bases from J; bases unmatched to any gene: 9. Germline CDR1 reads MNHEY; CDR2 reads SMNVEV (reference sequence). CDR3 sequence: CASSPRLAGGRNEQYF. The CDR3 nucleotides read TGTGCCAGCAGTCCCCGACTAGCGGGAGGACGAAACGAGCAGTACTTC.

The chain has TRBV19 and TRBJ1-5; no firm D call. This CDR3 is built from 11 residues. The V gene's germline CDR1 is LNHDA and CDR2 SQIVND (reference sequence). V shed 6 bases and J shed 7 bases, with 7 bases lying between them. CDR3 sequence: CASRWGQPQHF. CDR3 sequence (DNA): TGTGCCAGTAGATGGGGACAGCCCCAGCATTTT. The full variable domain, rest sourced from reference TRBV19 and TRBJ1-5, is DGGITQSPKYLFRKEGQNVTLSCEQNLNHDAMYWYRQDPGQGLRLIYYSQIVNDFQKGDIAEGYSVSREKKESFPLTVTSAQKNPTAFYLCASRWGQPQHFGDGTRLSIL.

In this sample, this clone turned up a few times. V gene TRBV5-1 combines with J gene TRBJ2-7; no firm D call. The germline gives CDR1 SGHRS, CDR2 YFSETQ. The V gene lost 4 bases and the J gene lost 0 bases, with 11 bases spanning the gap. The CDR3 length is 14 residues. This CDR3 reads CASSRSGPSYEQYF. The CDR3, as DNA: TGCGCCAGCAGCCGGTCCGGGCCCTCCTACGAGCAGTACTTC.

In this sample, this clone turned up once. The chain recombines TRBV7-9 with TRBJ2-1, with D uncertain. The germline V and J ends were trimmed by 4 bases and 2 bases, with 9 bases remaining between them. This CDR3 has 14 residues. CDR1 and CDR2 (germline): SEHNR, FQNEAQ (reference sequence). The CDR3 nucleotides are TGTGCCAGCAGCTCAGCCGCCGCCTACAATGAGCAGTTCTTC. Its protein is CASSSAAAYNEQFF.

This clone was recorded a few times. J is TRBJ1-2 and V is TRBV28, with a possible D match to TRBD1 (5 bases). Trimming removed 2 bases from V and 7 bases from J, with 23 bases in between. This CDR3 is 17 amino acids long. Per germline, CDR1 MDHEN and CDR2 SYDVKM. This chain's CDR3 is CASSLPPSGIDSGGYTF. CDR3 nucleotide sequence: TGTGCCAGCAGTTTACCCCCCTCGGGAATCGACAGCGGTGGCTACACCTTC.

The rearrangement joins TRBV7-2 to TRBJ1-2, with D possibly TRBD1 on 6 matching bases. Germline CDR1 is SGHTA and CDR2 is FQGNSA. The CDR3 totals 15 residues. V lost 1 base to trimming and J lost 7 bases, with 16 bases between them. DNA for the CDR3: TGTGCCAGCAGCTTAGTTGTGGGACAAGGCACTGGCTACACCTTC. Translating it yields CASSLVVGQGTGYTF.

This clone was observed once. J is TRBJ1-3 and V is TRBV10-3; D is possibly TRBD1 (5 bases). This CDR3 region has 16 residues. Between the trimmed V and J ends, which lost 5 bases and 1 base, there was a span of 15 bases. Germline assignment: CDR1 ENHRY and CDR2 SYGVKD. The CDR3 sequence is CAISPNEGPSGNTIYF. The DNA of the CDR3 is TGTGCCATCAGTCCCAATGAGGGGCCGTCTGGAAACACCATATATTTT.

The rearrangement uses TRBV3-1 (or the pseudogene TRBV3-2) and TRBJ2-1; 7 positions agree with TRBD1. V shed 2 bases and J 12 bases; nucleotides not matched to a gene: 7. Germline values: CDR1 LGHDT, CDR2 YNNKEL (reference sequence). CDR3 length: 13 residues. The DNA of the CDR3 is TGTGCCAGCAGCCAACCGGCAGGGGGATGGCAGTTCTTC. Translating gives CASSQPAGGWQFF.

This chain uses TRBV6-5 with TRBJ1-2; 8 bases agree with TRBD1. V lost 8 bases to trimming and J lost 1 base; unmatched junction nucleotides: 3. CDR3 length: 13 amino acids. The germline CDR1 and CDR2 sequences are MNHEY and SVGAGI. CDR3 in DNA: TGTGCCAGCGCGGACAGGGTTAACTATGGCTACACCTTC. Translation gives CASADRVNYGYTF.

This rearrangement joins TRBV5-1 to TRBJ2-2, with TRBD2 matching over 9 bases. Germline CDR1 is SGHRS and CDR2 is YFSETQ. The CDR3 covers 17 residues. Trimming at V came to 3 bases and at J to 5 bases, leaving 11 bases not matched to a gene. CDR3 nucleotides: TGCGCCAGCAGCTCAGGACTAGCGCCCGAAGGGACCGGGGAGCTGTTTTTT. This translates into CASSSGLAPEGTGELFF.

CDR3 DNA: TGTGCCAGCAGTTTTAACGGAAATGAAAAACTGTTTTTT. It encodes CASSFNGNEKLFF. This chain links TRBV27 with TRBJ1-4; D is unclear. The CDR3 totals 13 residues. V lost 3 bases, J lost 5 bases, and 7 bases lay in between. Germline CDR1 and CDR2: MNHEY and SMNVEV (reference sequence).

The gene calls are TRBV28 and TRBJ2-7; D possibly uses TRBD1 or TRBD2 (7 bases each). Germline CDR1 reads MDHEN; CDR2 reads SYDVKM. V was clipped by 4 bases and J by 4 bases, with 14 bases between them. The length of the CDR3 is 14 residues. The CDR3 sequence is CASSSDQGGYEQYF. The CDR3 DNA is TGTGCCAGCAGTTCGGATCAGGGGGGGTACGAGCAGTACTTC.

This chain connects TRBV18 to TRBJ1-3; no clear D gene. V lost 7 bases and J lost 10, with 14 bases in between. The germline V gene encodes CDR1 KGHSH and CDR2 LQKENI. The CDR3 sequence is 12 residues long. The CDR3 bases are TGTGCCAGCTTGGCCATGGGGTCAACCATATATTTT. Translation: CASLAMGSTIYF.

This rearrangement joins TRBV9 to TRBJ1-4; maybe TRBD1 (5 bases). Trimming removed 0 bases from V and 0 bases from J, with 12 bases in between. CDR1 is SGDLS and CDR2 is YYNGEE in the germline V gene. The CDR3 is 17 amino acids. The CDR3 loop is CASSVGGARPTNEKLFF. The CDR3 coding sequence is TGTGCCAGCAGCGTAGGTGGGGCACGGCCAACTAATGAAAAACTGTTTTTT.

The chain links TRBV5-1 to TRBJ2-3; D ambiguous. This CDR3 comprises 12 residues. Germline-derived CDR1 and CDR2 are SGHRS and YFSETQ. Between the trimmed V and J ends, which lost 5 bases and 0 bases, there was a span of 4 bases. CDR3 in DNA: TGCGCCAGCAGTGTTAGCACAGATACGCAGTATTTT. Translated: CASSVSTDTQYF.

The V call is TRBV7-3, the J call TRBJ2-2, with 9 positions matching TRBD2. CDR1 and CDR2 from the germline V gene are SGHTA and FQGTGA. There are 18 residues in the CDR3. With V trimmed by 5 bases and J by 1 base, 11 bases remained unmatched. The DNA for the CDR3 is TGTGCCAGCAGCCCCGGGGGGATAGCGGGAGTGAACACCGGGGAGCTGTTTTTT. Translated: CASSPGGIAGVNTGELFF. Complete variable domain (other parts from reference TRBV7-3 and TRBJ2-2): GAGVSQTPSNKVTEKGKYVELRCDPISGHTALYWYRQSLGQGPEFLIYFQGTGAADDSGLPNDRFFAVRPEGSVSTLKIQRTERGDSAVYLCASSPGGIAGVNTGELFFGEGSRLTVL.

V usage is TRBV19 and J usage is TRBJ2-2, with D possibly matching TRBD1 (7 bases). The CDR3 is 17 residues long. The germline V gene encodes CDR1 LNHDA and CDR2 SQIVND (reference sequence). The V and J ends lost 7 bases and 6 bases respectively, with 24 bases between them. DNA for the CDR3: TGTGCCAGTACCCCAATGGGGGCAGGGGGGCCGGCCGGGGAGCTGTTTTTT. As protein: CASTPMGAGGPAGELFF. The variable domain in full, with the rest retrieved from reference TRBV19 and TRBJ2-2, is DGGITQSPKYLFRKEGQNVTLSCEQNLNHDAMYWYRQDPGQGLRLIYYSQIVNDFQKGDIAEGYSVSREKKESFPLTVTSAQKNPTAFYLCASTPMGAGGPAGELFFGEGSRLTVL.

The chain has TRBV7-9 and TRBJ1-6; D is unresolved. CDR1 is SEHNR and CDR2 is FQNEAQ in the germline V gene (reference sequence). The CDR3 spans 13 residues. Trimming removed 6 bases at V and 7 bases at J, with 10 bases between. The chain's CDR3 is CASRASENSPLHF. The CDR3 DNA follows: TGTGCCAGCAGAGCATCGGAGAATTCACCCCTCCACTTT.

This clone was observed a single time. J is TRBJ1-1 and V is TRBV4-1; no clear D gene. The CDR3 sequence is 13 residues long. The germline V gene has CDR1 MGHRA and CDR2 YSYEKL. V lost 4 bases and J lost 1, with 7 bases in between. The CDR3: CASSPQQNTEAFF. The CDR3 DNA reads TGCGCCAGCAGCCCTCAGCAGAACACTGAAGCTTTCTTT.

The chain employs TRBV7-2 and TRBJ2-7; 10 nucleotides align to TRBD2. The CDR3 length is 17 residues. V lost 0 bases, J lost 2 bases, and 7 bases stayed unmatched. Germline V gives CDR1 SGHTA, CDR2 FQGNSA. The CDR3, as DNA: TGTGCCAGCAGCTTAGCAGGAACTAGCGGGGCTGCCTACGAGCAGTACTTC. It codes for CASSLAGTSGAAYEQYF.

Written as DNA, the CDR3 is TGTGCCAGCAGTCCCCAACAGGGATGGCGAGGAGAGACCCAGTACTTC. It encodes CASSPQQGWRGETQYF. The genes are TRBV28 and TRBJ2-5; maybe TRBD1 (6 bases). CDR3 length equals 16 residues. Germline assignment: CDR1 MDHEN and CDR2 SYDVKM. The V gene lost 5 bases and the J gene lost 4 bases, with 20 bases spanning the gap.

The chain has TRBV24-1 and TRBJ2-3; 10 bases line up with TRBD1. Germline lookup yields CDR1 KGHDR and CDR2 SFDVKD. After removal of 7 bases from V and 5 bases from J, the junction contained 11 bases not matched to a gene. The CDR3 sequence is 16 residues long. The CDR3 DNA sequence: TGTGCCACCAGCCACAACCGGGGACAGGGGATAGATACGCAGTATTTT. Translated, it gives CATSHNRGQGIDTQYF.

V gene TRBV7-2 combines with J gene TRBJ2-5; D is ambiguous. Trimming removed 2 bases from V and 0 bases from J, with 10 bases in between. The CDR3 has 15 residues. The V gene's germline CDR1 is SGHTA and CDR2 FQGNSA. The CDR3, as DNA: TGTGCCAGCAGCTTAAGCCTTATGTACCAAGAGACCCAGTACTTC. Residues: CASSLSLMYQETQYF.

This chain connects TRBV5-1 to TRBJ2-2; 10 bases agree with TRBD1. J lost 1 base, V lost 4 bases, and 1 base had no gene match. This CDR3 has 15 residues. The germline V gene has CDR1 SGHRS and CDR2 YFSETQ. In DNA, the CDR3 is TGCGCCAGCAGCAGGGACAGGGGGAACACCGGGGAGCTGTTTTTT. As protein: CASSRDRGNTGELFF.

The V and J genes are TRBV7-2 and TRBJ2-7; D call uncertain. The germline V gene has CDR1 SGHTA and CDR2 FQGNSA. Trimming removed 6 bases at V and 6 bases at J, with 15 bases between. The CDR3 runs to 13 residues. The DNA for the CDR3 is TGTGCCAGCAGTCCCCCGGCGTTTTTCGAGCAGTACTTC. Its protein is CASSPPAFFEQYF.

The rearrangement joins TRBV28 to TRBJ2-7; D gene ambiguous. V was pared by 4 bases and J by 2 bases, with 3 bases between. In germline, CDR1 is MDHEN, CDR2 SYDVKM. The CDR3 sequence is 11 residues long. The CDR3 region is CASSYTYEQYF. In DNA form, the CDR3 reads TGTGCCAGCAGTTACACCTACGAGCAGTACTTC.

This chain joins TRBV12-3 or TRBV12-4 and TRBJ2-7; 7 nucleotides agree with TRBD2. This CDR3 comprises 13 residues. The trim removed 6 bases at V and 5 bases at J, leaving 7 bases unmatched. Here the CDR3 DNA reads TGTGCCAGCAGAAAGACTAGCATCGACGAGCAGTACTTC. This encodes CASRKTSIDEQYF.

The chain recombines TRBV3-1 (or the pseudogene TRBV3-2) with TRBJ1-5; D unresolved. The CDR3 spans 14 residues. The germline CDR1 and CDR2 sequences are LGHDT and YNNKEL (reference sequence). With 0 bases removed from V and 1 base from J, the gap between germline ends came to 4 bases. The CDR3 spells CASSQDISNQPQHF. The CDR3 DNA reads TGTGCCAGCAGCCAAGACATCAGCAATCAGCCCCAGCATTTT.

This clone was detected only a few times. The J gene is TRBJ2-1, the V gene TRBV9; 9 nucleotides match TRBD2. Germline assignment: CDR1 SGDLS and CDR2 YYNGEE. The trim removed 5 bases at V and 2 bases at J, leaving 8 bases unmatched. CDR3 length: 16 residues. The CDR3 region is CASSLTAGGAYNEQFF. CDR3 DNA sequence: TGTGCCAGCAGTTTAACAGCGGGAGGAGCCTACAATGAGCAGTTCTTC.